This entry describes one TCR beta chain. The multiple sclerosis controls comprised treatment-naive patients whose relapsing-remitting disease was stable or active. This sample was included in a study of CD8 T cells in Susac syndrome. Reverse transcription of about 0.45 to 1 ug RNA was performed with random hexamers. TCRdb re-derived calls from the immunoSEQ multiplex PCR reads in MiXCR, one entry per CDR3 protein. The table has tens of thousands of distinct CDR3 sequences, roughly 90% seen once; the top ten hold 0.5% to 0.65%. The V gene's germline CDR1 is SGDLS and CDR2 YYNGEE. V gave up 2 bases and J gave up 6 bases; unmatched junction bases: 9. The CDR3 is 15 residues long.

The clonotype comes from a human donor with multiple sclerosis. The rearrangement links TRBV9 to TRBJ2-7; TRBD2 agrees at 9 bases. Sequenced material: CD8+ T cells from PBMCs. The CDR3 sequence is CASSVVAGGPAEQYF. Here the CDR3 DNA reads TGTGCCAGCAGCGTTGTGGCGGGGGGGCCGGCCGAGCAGTACTTC. Full variable domain (remainder filled in from reference TRBV9 and TRBJ2-7): DSGVTQTPKHLITATGQRVTLRCSPRSGDLSVYWYQQSLDQGLQFLIQYYNGEERAKGNILERFSAQQFPDLHSELNLSSLELGDSALYFCASSVVAGGPAEQYFGPGTRLTVT.